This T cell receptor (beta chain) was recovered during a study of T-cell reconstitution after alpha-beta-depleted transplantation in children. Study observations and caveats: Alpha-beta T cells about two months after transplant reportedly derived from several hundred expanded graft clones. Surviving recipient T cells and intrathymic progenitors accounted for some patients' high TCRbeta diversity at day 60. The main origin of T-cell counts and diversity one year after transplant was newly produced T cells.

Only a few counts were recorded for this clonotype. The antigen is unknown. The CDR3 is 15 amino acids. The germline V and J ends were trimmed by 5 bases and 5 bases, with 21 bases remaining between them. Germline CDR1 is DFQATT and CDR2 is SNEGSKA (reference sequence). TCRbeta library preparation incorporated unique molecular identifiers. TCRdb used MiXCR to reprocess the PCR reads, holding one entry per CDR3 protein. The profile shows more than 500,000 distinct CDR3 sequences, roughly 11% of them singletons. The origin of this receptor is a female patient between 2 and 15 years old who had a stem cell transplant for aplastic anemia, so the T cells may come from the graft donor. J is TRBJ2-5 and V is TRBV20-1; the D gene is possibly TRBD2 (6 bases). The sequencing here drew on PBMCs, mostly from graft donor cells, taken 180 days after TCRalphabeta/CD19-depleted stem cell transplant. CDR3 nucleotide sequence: TGCAGTGCTCCCCGGGGGACGTTGCGGCTGGAGACCCAGTACTTC. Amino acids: CSAPRGTLRLETQYF.